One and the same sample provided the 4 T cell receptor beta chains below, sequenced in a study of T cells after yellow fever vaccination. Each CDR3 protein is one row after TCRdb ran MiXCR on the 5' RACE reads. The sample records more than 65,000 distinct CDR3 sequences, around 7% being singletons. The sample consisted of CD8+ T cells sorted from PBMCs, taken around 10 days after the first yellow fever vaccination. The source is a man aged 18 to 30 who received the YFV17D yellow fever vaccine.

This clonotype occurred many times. CDR3 coding DNA: TGTGCCAGCAGCTTAGGTCCCCGGGAGCAGTACGTC. This codes for CASSLGPREQYV. The chain employs TRBV7-9 and TRBJ2-7; D call uncertain. This CDR3 has 12 residues. Germline CDR1 SEHNR, CDR2 FQNEAQ (reference sequence). V was trimmed by 1 base and J by 7 bases, leaving 8 bases between them.

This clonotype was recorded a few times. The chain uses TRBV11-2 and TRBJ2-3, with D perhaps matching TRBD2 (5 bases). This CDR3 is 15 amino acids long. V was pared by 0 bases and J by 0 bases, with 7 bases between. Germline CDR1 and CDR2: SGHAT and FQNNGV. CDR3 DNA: TGTGCCAGCAGCTTAGAGCGACTAAGCACAGATACGCAGTATTTT. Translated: CASSLERLSTDTQYF.

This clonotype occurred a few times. The CDR3 reads CATTLRAGGADTQYF. The CDR3 DNA is TGTGCCACCACCCTTCGGGCGGGGGGTGCAGATACGCAGTATTTT. This sequence joins TRBV19 and TRBJ2-3, with TRBD2 identical over 8 bases. Losses at the gene ends were 10 bases for V and 4 bases for J; bases not matched to a gene: 13. CDR3 length: 15 residues. Germline-derived CDR1 and CDR2 are LNHDA and SQIVND (reference sequence).

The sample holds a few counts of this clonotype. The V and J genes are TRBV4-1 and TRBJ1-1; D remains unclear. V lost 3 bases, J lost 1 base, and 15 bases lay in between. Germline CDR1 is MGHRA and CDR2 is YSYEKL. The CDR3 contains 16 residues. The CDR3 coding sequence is TGCGCCAGCAGCCAGGAACCGGGAGACCGGAACACTGAAGCTTTCTTT. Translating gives CASSQEPGDRNTEAFF.